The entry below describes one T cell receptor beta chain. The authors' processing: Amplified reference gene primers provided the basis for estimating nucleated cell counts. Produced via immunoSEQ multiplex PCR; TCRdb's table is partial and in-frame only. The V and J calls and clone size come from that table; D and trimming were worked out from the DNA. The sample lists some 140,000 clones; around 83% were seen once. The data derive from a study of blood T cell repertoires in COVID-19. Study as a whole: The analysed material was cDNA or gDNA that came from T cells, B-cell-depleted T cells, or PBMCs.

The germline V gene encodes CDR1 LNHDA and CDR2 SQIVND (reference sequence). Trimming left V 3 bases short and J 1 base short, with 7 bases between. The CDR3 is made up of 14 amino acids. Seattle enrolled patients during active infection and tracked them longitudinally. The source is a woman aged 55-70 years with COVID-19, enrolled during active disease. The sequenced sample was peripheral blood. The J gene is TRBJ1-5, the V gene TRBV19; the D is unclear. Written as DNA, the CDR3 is TGTGCCAGTAGTATTTCCGTCAGCAATCAGCCCCAGCATTTT. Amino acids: CASSISVSNQPQHF.